The clone carrying this TCR beta chain was seen repeatedly, ten times or more. An end of the junction differs from the germline gene, which may be a read error. This sample is part of a study of spatial heterogeneity in lung cancer. In the study overall: TCR and UMI combinations that were unique each appeared, on average, more than ten times in raw reads.

Time point given: sample taken at primary tumor resection. Via MiXCR, TCRdb re-called the 5' RACE reads, giving one row per CDR3 protein. The sample records 45,000 to 55,000 distinct CDR3 sequences, under 6% being singletons. The CDR3 length is 15 residues. CDR1 is SSHAT and CDR2 is FNYEAQ in the germline V gene (reference sequence). The sequence derives from a male donor with early-stage non-small cell lung cancer. This rearrangement joins TRBV7-7 to TRBJ2-1, with 9 nucleotides matching TRBD2. The starting material was PBMCs, obtained at surgery. The CDR3 reads CASSLELAGYNEQFF. CDR3 bases: TGTGCTAGCAGCTTAGAACTAGCGGGTTACAATGAGCAGTTCTTC.